The 6 T cell receptor beta chains below all came from one sample that was sequenced in a study of T cell responses to AZD1222 COVID-19 vaccine. The method was immunoSEQ multiplex PCR; TCRdb's version includes in-frame clones alone and lacks a portion of them. Counted here are about 120,000 clones, around 89% occurring once; the ten biggest clones make up approximately 3.1%. Material: peripheral blood, obtained on day 0 of AZD1222 vaccination. These TCRs come from an adult in good health.

This rearrangement joins TRBV7-6 to TRBJ2-3, with a weak D call TRBD2 (6 bases). Trimming removed 5 bases from V and 8 bases from J, with 23 bases in between. CDR3 size: 16 residues. Looked up from germline, CDR1 is SGHVS and CDR2 is FNYEAQ. Here the CDR3 DNA reads TGTGCCAGCAGCATAGAGGGACTCCCCTATGCTGGTACGCAGTATTTT. Its protein product is CASSIEGLPYAGTQYF. Together with reference TRBV7-6 and TRBJ2-3, the CDR3 gives the full variable domain: GAGVSQSPRYKVTKRGQDVALRCDPISGHVSLYWYRQALGQGPEFLTYFNYEAQQDKSGLPNDRFSAERPEGSISTLTIQRTEQRDSAMYRCASSIEGLPYAGTQYFGPGTRLTVL.

The genes are TRBV6-6 and TRBJ2-5; 14 bases agree with TRBD2. Unmatched junction bases numbered 4, after V lost 6 bases and J lost 1 base. The germline CDR1 and CDR2 sequences are MNHNY and SVGAGI (reference sequence). This CDR3 has 16 residues. CDR3 in DNA: TGTGCCAGCAGAACCGGGACTAGCGGGGGCCAAGAGACCCAGTACTTC. The encoded protein is CASRTGTSGGQETQYF.

V gene TRBV5-1 combines with J gene TRBJ2-7, with 7 bases that match TRBD1. Trimming at V came to 3 bases and at J to 4 bases, leaving 13 bases not matched to a gene. CDR1 and CDR2 from the germline V gene are SGHRS and YFSETQ. CDR3 length: 16 amino acids. CDR3 amino acids: CASSWTDRERGYEQYF. Written as DNA, the CDR3 is TGCGCCAGCAGCTGGACTGACAGGGAAAGAGGGTACGAGCAGTACTTC.

This sequence joins TRBV19 and TRBJ1-1; 11 bases are shared with TRBD1. Germline-derived CDR1 and CDR2 are LNHDA and SQIVND (reference sequence). The CDR3 sequence is 15 residues long. The J segment lost 4 bases and the V segment lost 3 bases, leaving 4 bases of the junction unmatched. The CDR3 sequence: CASSIGTGGGTEAFF. The CDR3 region has the DNA TGTGCCAGTAGTATCGGGACAGGGGGGGGCACTGAAGCTTTCTTT.

The table lists this clone with a count of one. This chain links TRBV4-1 with TRBJ2-7; D not resolved. The CDR3 has 16 residues. V was cut by 0 bases and J by 6 bases, with 18 bases left in between. Germline lookup yields CDR1 MGHRA and CDR2 YSYEKL. As DNA, the CDR3 is TGCGCCAGCAGCCAAGATCCGTTTATAGTGAGTCCCGAGCAGTACTTC. Protein: CASSQDPFIVSPEQYF.

This chain links TRBV6-2 or TRBV6-3 with TRBJ1-2, with TRBD1 matching over 7 bases. The CDR3 totals 14 residues. The germline V gene has CDR1 MNHEY and CDR2 SVGEGT. The junction had 7 bases not matched to a gene; V was cut back by 1 base and J by 8 bases. This CDR3 is CASSYFRGGNGYTF. The DNA for the CDR3 is TGTGCCAGCAGTTACTTCAGGGGGGGAAACGGCTACACCTTC.